This TCR beta chain was observed in a study of shared clonotypes between healthy human individuals. Overall study: Each donor's CD8 memory used one plate, CD8 naive two, each CD4 subset three. Notes on the study in general: Memory subsets generally showed lower estimated richness than naive subsets.

The assay was immunoSEQ multiplex PCR, and TCRdb's table has in-frame clones only and misses some. The sample holds about 600,000 clones, about 95% seen once. Notes on this clone: Its antigen is unidentified.

Selected positively for CCR7 and CD45RO-negative, naive CD8 cells excluded terminally differentiated effector memory CD45RA+ cells. Donors included only healthy HIV-negative adults lacking recent acute infections or vaccinations. Every one of the donors was a Caucasian adult that lived in Nashville, Tennessee. Germline V gives CDR1 WSHSY, CDR2 SAAADI. CDR3 length: 19 residues. Trimming at V came to 0 bases and at J to 4 bases, leaving 13 bases not matched to a gene. This sequence was found in a woman under 40 in good health. The specimen was naive CD8+ T cells sorted from blood. The chain couples TRBV10-2 to TRBJ2-7, with 12 bases lining up with TRBD2. For the CDR3, the DNA is TGCGCCAGCAGTGAGTCGTCCCCCATTCTAGCGGGAGGGCCTTACGAGCAGTACTTC. This codes for CASSESSPILAGGPYEQYF.